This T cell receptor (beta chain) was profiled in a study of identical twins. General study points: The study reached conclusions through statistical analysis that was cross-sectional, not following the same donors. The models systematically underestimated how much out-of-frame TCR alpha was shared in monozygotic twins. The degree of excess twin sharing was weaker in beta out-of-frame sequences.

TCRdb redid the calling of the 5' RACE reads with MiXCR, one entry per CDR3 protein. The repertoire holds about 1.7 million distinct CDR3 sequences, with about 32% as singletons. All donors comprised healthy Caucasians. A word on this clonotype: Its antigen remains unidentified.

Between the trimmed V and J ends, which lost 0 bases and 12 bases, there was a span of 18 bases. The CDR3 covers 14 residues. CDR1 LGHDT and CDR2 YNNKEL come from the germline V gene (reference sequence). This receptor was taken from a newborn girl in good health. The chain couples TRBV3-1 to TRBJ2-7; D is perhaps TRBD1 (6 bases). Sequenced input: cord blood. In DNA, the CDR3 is TGTGCCAGCAGCCAAGATCTACTGGGCACAGGGCCGTACTTC. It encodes CASSQDLLGTGPYF.